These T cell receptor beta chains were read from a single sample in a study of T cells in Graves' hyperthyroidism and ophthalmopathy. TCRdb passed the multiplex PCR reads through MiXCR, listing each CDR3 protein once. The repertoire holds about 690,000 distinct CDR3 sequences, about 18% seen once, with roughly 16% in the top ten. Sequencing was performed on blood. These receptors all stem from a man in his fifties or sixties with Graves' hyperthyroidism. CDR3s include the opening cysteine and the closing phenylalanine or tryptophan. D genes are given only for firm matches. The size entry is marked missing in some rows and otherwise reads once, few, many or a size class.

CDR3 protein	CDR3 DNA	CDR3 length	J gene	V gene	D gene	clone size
CASRTGSIPGELFF	TGTGCCAGTCGGACAGGGTCGATCCCCGGGGAGCTGTTTTTT	14	TRBJ2-2	TRBV19	TRBD1	.
CASSVGQVTYNEQFF	TGTGCCAGCAGCGTAGGACAGGTAACCTACAATGAGCAGTTCTTC	15	TRBJ2-1	TRBV9	.	.
CASSLAGGYAAGELFF	TGTGCCAGCAGTCTAGCGGGAGGGTATGCGGCCGGGGAGCTGTTTTTT	16	TRBJ2-2	TRBV25-1	TRBD2	.
CSVDGTGGTEAFF	TGCAGCGTTGATGGGACAGGGGGAACTGAAGCTTTCTTT	13	TRBJ1-1	TRBV29-1	TRBD1	.
CASSTGNNYGYTF	TGTGCCAGCAGTACGGGAAATAACTATGGCTACACCTTC	13	TRBJ1-2	TRBV6-8	.	few
CASRLLAGGPSTGELFF	TGTGCCAGCAGACTCCTAGCGGGAGGGCCTAGCACCGGGGAGCTGTTTTTT	17	TRBJ2-2	TRBV6-1	TRBD2	few
CASSQMEREAQYF	TGTGCCAGCAGCCAAATGGAGCGGGAGGCGCAGTATTTT	13	TRBJ2-3	TRBV3-1	TRBD2	few
CSASRTSGPLFEQFF	TGCAGTGCTAGCAGGACTAGCGGCCCCTTATTTGAGCAGTTCTTC	15	TRBJ2-1	TRBV20-1	TRBD2	few
CASSIAGQALAKNIQYF	TGTGCCAGTAGTATAGCAGGACAGGCACTAGCCAAAAACATTCAGTACTTC	17	TRBJ2-4	TRBV19	TRBD1	.
CASSLKGASTNGKLFF	TGTGCCAGCAGCCTAAAGGGGGCCTCTACTAATGGAAAACTGTTTTTT	16	TRBJ1-4	TRBV28	TRBD1	.
CSAAGTEARTYEQYF	TGCAGTGCCGCCGGGACAGAAGCCAGAACCTACGAGCAGTACTTC	15	TRBJ2-7	TRBV20-1	TRBD1	.
CASSVVPSYEQYF	TGTGCCAGCAGTGTCGTTCCCTCCTACGAGCAGTACTTC	13	TRBJ2-7	TRBV2	.	many
CASRYRDRGSEQYF	TGTGCCAGCAGATACCGGGACAGGGGCTCCGAGCAGTACTTC	14	TRBJ2-7	TRBV6-5	TRBD1	few
CASSYSLVSEQYF	TGTGCCAGCAGTTACTCGCTTGTCTCCGAGCAGTACTTC	13	TRBJ2-7	TRBV6-6	.	.
CAITPGTPYEQYF	TGTGCCATCACCCCCGGGACACCCTACGAGCAGTACTTC	13	TRBJ2-7	TRBV10-3	.	many
CASTDSTYNYGYTF	TGTGCCAGCACCGACTCGACTTACAACTATGGCTACACCTTC	14	TRBJ1-2	TRBV3-1	.	few
CASSVRGQDGTSTDTQYF	TGTGCCAGCAGCGTAAGGGGACAGGATGGGACTAGCACAGATACGCAGTATTTT	18	TRBJ2-3	TRBV9	TRBD1	.
CASSYPLRLAGGLETQYF	TGTGCCAGCAGTTACCCTCTTCGACTAGCGGGAGGATTGGAGACCCAGTACTTC	18	TRBJ2-5	TRBV6-2/TRBV6-3	TRBD2	many
CASSHSQTEGGANVLTF	TGCGCCAGCAGCCATTCCCAAACGGAGGGTGGGGCCAACGTCCTGACTTTC	17	TRBJ2-6	TRBV4-3	.	.
CASTPTRTVRGGAFF	TGTGCCAGCACCCCAACCCGGACGGTCAGAGGTGGAGCTTTCTTT	15	TRBJ1-1	TRBV28	.	.
CASKLAGANEQFF	TGTGCCAGCAAACTAGCGGGAGCCAATGAGCAGTTCTTC	13	TRBJ2-1	TRBV12-3/TRBV12-4	TRBD2	many
CASSLFRAAEAFF	TGTGCCAGCAGTTTATTCCGGGCCGCTGAAGCTTTCTTT	13	TRBJ1-1	TRBV27	.	many
CASMGTAQETQYF	TGTGCCAGCATGGGGACAGCACAAGAGACCCAGTACTTC	13	TRBJ2-5	TRBV7-2	TRBD1	many
CASSTGLAGGSWGYEQYF	TGTGCCAGCAGCACAGGACTAGCGGGAGGTTCCTGGGGCTACGAGCAGTACTTC	18	TRBJ2-7	TRBV28	TRBD2	.
CASSPRPRAEKLFF	TGTGCCAGCAGTCCCCGCCCCAGGGCGGAAAAACTGTTTTTT	14	TRBJ1-4	TRBV28	.	few
CSARELAGHPLEQYF	TGCAGTGCTAGAGAACTAGCGGGGCACCCCCTCGAGCAGTACTTC	15	TRBJ2-7	TRBV20-1	TRBD2	.
CASSLVAALNYGYTF	TGTGCCAGCAGCTTGGTAGCAGCTCTTAACTATGGCTACACCTTC	15	TRBJ1-2	TRBV5-6	.	.
CASSPGGGPSSYEQYF	TGTGCCAGCAGCCCGGGAGGGGGACCCAGCTCCTACGAGCAGTACTTC	16	TRBJ2-7	TRBV9	TRBD2	few